This T cell receptor (beta chain) was observed in a study of blood T cell repertoires in COVID-19. Looking at the study overall: The cDNA or gDNA used as material had been derived from T cells, B-cell-depleted T cells, or PBMCs.

The CDR3 totals 14 residues. In germline, CDR1 is PRHDT, CDR2 FYEKMQ (reference sequence). V lost 6 bases and J 5 bases, leaving 14 bases between the germline ends. Original processing methods: Amplified reference gene primers provided the basis for estimating nucleated cell counts. Profiling relied on immunoSEQ multiplex PCR, and the TCRdb table lists in-frame clones only, not all of them. The D gene and trimming were derived from the DNA, and the V and J assignments and clone size from that table. The sample comprises around 250,000 clones, 75% to 90% of which are singletons, and 0.94% rests with the top ten.

The source of this sequence is a woman in her thirties or forties who had recovered from COVID-19. Input material: peripheral blood. The V gene is TRBV13, the J gene TRBJ2-1; maybe TRBD2 (5 bases). Written as DNA, the CDR3 is TGTGCCAGCAGAACGGGGTCTAGCCACAATGAGCAGTTCTTC. It is translated as CASRTGSSHNEQFF.